A single sample gave rise to the 12 T cell receptor beta chains below, sequenced in a study of T cell repertoires in cytomegalovirus infection. TCRdb used MiXCR to reprocess the reads, holding one entry per CDR3 protein. The sample contains approximately 1,000,000 distinct CDR3 sequences, roughly 30% of which appear only once. These receptors have no known antigen. The material sequenced was cultured CD8+ T cells from PBMCs, taken from culture after CMV antigen stimulation. These receptors were obtained from a human donor in good health (CMV status not recorded). Some clones in this sample may be carry-over from other donors' samples.

This clonotype was observed many times. The V gene is TRBV7-2, the J gene TRBJ2-6, with 8 bases lining up with TRBD1. Germline V gene sequence: CDR1 SGHTA, CDR2 FQGNSA. Unmatched junction bases numbered 10, after V lost 5 bases and J lost 4 bases. The CDR3 loop spans 17 amino acids. CDR3 coding DNA: TGTGCCAGCAGCCATAGTCGGACAGGGCCCGGGGCCAACGTCCTGACTTTC. This sequence encodes CASSHSRTGPGANVLTF.

The chain's CDR3 is CASGPGAGTLSYNEQFF. CDR3 coding DNA: TGTGCCAGCGGCCCCGGGGCAGGGACCTTATCCTACAATGAGCAGTTCTTC. The V gene is TRBV12-3 or TRBV12-4, the J gene TRBJ2-1; D may correspond to TRBD1 or TRBD2 (5 bases each). V was shortened by 8 bases and J by 1 base, with 21 bases between the two germline ends. The length of the CDR3 is 17 residues.

V is TRBV20-1 and J is TRBJ1-5; 9 bases line up with TRBD1. The V segment lost 0 bases and the J segment 8 bases; nucleotides outside the gene matches: 8. The CDR3 has 15 amino acids. Germline values: CDR1 DFQATT, CDR2 SNEGSKA (reference sequence). The CDR3 is CSARDLLDRGEPQHF. The CDR3 nucleotides read TGCAGTGCTAGAGATCTCCTAGACAGGGGGGAGCCCCAGCATTTT.

The rearrangement links TRBV7-4 to TRBJ2-5; the match to TRBD2 covers 8 bases. Germline CDR1 is SGHVT and CDR2 is SQSDAQ. This CDR3 has 20 amino acids. Trimming cost V 0 bases and J 0 bases; bases outside gene matches: 15. The DNA of the CDR3 is TGTGCCAGCAGCTTAGCTCTGGGTACTAGCGGAGATCCTCACCAAGAGACCCAGTACTTC. Its protein is CASSLALGTSGDPHQETQYF.

Concerning this clonotype: Its ends do not fully match the called genes, so a read error is possible. The rearrangement joins TRBV5-5 to TRBJ1-1; D is possibly TRBD1 (6 bases). Germline V CDR1 and CDR2: SGHKS, YYEKEE (reference sequence). CDR3 length: 13 residues. The CDR3 DNA reads as TGTGCCAGTAGCTGGGCAGGGGTGGCTGAAGCTTTCTTT. As protein: CASSWAGVAEAFF.

Only one count was recorded for this clonotype. The V call is TRBV7-8, the J call TRBJ1-1; possibly TRBD1 for D (5 bases). The CDR3 loop spans 14 amino acids. Between the trimmed V and J ends, which lost 5 bases and 4 bases, there was a span of 14 bases. CDR1 is SGHVS and CDR2 is FQNEAQ in the germline V gene. CDR3 in DNA: TGTGCCAGCAGCCCGGGGGGGGAACTCACTGAAGCTTTCTTT. This gives the protein CASSPGGELTEAFF.

The gene calls are TRBV5-5 and TRBJ1-2; D is undetermined. CDR1 and CDR2 from the germline V gene are SGHKS and YYEKEE (reference sequence). CDR3 size: 14 residues. Trimming left V 5 bases short and J 7 bases short, with 18 bases between. The CDR3 loop is CASSLGLEHAGYTF. CDR3 nucleotide sequence: TGTGCCAGCAGTCTAGGATTGGAACATGCTGGCTACACCTTC. Using reference TRBV5-5 and TRBJ1-2 for the parts outside the CDR3, the full variable domain is DAGVTQSPTHLIKTRGQQVTLRCSPISGHKSVSWYQQVLGQGPQFIFQYYEKEERGRGNFPDRFSARQFPNYSSELNVNALLLGDSALYLCASSLGLEHAGYTFGSGTRLTVV.

The chain employs TRBV2 and TRBJ1-2; D is unresolved. Trimming took 9 bases from V and 5 from J, leaving 16 bases between them. The CDR3 sequence is 13 residues long. Germline lookup yields CDR1 SNHLY and CDR2 FYNNEI. The CDR3 region has the DNA TGTGCCAGTCGGGCCAAGTCAAGTTATGGCTACACCTTC. Protein: CASRAKSSYGYTF.

The genes are TRBV4-1 and TRBJ2-2; unclear D gene. Trimming removed 8 bases from V and 2 bases from J, with 9 bases in between. CDR1 and CDR2 from the germline V gene are MGHRA and YSYEKL. The CDR3 runs to 13 residues. The CDR3: CASLGDNTGELFF. The CDR3 region has the DNA TGCGCCAGCCTAGGAGATAACACCGGGGAGCTGTTTTTT.

This clonotype was counted a few times. The chain has TRBV27 and TRBJ1-2; 9 bases match TRBD1. V shed 2 bases and J 5 bases; nucleotides not matched to a gene: 6. This CDR3 region has 15 residues. Germline loops: CDR1 MNHEY, CDR2 SMNVEV (reference sequence). The CDR3 DNA reads as TGTGCCAGCAGTTTAGGGACAGGGACGGGGTATGGCTACACCTTC. Protein: CASSLGTGTGYGYTF.

This clonotype has just a few counts. The chain uses TRBV6-5 and TRBJ2-5; no clear D. Germline-derived CDR1 and CDR2 are MNHEY and SVGAGI. V was pared by 0 bases and J by 5 bases, with 13 bases between. The CDR3 extends over 15 amino acids. The CDR3 DNA reads as TGTGCCAGCAGTTACTCCTTGACCACCGGGGAGACCCAGTACTTC. This encodes CASSYSLTTGETQYF.

As regards this clonotype: At one end the junction does not follow the germline gene, possibly because of a read error. This chain uses TRBV7-6 with TRBJ2-1; the match to TRBD2 covers 9 bases. CDR1 and CDR2 (germline): SGHVS, FNYEAQ. There are 13 residues in the CDR3. CDR3 protein: CASSNGVASGVLF. The CDR3 region has the DNA TGTGCCAGCAGCAATGGAGTGGCTAGCGGGGTGCTCTTC.